The present T cell receptor beta chain was sequenced within a study of shared clonotypes between healthy human individuals. Across the whole study: The study drew on two women and a few men aged 18 to 49 as donors. Findings of the study overall: Sequencing depth was predicted to influence how clonotypes are shared among donors.

Turning to this clone: Its specificity is not known.

Donors comprised only Caucasian adults living in Nashville, Tennessee. In the source study's methods: ImmunoSEQ supplied junction-only sequences lacking quality scores, so filtering was different. The assay was immunoSEQ multiplex PCR, and TCRdb's table has in-frame clones only and misses some. V and J calls and clone size are those listed in that table; D and trimming were worked out from the DNA. The data show about half a million clones, roughly 80% seen once. Sequencing was carried out using PBMCs. This sequence originates from a woman in her thirties or forties in good health. Some clones in this sample may be carry-over from other donors' samples.

In nucleotides, the CDR3 is TGTGCCAGTAGTTTCGGGTCCTATCAGCCCCAGCATTTT. Its translation: CASSFGSYQPQHF. The gene calls are TRBV19 and TRBJ1-5; D gene uncertain. Germline CDR1 and CDR2: LNHDA and SQIVND (reference sequence). CDR3 length: 13 amino acids. Trimming shortened V by 5 bases and J by 5 bases, and 10 bases separated the two germline ends.